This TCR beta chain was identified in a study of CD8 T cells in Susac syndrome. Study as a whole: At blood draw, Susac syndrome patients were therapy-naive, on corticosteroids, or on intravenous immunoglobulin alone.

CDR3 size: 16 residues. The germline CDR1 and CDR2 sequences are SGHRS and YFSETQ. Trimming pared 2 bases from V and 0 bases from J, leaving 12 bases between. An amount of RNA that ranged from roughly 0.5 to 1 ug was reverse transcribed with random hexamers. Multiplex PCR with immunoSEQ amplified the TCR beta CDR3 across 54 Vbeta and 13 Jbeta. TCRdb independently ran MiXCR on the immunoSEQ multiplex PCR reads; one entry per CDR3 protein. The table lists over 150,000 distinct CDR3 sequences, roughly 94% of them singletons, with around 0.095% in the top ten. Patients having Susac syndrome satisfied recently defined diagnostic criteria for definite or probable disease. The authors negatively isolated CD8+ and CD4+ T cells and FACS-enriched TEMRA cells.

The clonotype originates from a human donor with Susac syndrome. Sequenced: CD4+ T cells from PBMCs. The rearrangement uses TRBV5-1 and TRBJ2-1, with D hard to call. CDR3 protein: CASSLTEITSYNEQFF. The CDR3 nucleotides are TGCGCCAGCAGCTTAACAGAAATTACCTCCTACAATGAGCAGTTCTTC.